A single TCR beta chain is shown here with its context. J was trimmed by 0 bases and V by 3 bases; bases with no gene match: 11. Germline CDR1 is SNHLY and CDR2 is FYNNEI. This CDR3 comprises 19 residues. This sample was included in a study of cytomegalovirus exposure and HLA in healthy donors. As for the study in general: Roughly 92 million unique TCRs, all from HLA-typed donors, were included in an early release of the data.

Primers included in the PCR were 60 Vbeta and 13 Jbeta primers. Assay used: immunoSEQ multiplex PCR; TCRdb lists only in-frame clones, some missing. Among some 140,000 clones, 70% to 80% were seen once, and the ten largest hold roughly 4%. V is TRBV2 and J is TRBJ2-4; 10 bases match TRBD1. The TCR sequence derives from a woman in her forties in good health and CMV-seronegative. Sequences were obtained from PBMCs. In nucleotides, the CDR3 is TGTGCCAGCAGTGAGCAACCGGGGACAGGGGAGATAGCCAAAAACATTCAGTACTTC. Translating gives CASSEQPGTGEIAKNIQYF. The variable domain in full, with the rest retrieved from reference TRBV2 and TRBJ2-4, is EPEVTQTPSHQVTQMGQEVILRCVPISNHLYFYWYRQILGQKVEFLVSFYNNEISEKSEIFDDQFSVERPDGSNFTLKIRSTKLEDSAMYFCASSEQPGTGEIAKNIQYFGAGTRLSVL.